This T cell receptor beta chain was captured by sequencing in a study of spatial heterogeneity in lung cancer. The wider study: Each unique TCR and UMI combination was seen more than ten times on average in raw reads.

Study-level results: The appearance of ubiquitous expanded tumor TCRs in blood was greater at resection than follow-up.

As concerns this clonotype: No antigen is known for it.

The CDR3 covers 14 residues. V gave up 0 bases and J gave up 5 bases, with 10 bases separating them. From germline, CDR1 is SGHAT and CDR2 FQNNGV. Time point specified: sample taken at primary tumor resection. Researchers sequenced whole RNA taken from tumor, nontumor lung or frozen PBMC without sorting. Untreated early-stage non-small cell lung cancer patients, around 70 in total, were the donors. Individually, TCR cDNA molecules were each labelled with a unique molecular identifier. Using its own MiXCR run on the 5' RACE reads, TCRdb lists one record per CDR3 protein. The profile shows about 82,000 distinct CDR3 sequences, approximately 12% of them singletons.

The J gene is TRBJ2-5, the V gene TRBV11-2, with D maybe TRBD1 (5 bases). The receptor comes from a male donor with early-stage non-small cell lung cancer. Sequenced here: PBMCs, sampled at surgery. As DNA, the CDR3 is TGTGCCAGCAGCTTAGAACAGGTTGGGGAGACCCAGTACTTC. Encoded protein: CASSLEQVGETQYF. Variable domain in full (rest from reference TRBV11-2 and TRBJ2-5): EAGVAQSPRYKIIEKRQSVAFWCNPISGHATLYWYQQILGQGPKLLIQFQNNGVVDDSQLPKDRFSAERLKGVDSTLKIQPAKLEDSAVYLCASSLEQVGETQYFGPGTRLLVL.